The 22 T cell receptor beta chains reported below all come from one sample, sequenced in a study of blood T cell repertoires in COVID-19. Sequenced by immunoSEQ multiplex PCR; TCRdb stores in-frame clones only, minus some. The table lists 55,000 to 85,000 clones, around 85% of them singletons. The specimen sequenced was peripheral blood. The receptors originated from a human donor in a cohort sampled during active COVID-19.

The genes are TRBV7-2 and TRBJ2-5; TRBD2 is a possible D gene (5 bases). The CDR3 covers 16 residues. The ends were cut back, 0 bases at V and 1 base at J, with 12 bases in the middle. Per germline, CDR1 SGHTA and CDR2 FQGNSA. The CDR3 nucleotides are TGTGCCAGCAGCTTAGCGGTGGTTAGCGCCCAAGAGACCCAGTACTTC. The encoded protein is CASSLAVVSAQETQYF.

The chain is built from TRBV3-1 (or the pseudogene TRBV3-2) and TRBJ2-5; TRBD1 might be the D (5 bases). Germline V gene data show CDR1 as LGHDT and CDR2 as YNNKEL (reference sequence). This CDR3 has 15 residues. Trimming removed 1 base from V and 9 bases from J, with 18 bases in between. The chain's CDR3 is CASSQVDPAEGAQYF. The CDR3, as DNA: TGTGCCAGCAGCCAAGTAGACCCCGCCGAAGGGGCCCAGTACTTC.

The chain carries TRBV5-1 and TRBJ2-2, with 10 bases identical to TRBD1. The CDR3 length is 15 residues. Germline assignment: CDR1 SGHRS and CDR2 YFSETQ. The junction had 3 bases not matched to a gene; V was cut back by 4 bases and J by 3 bases. The CDR3 nucleotides are TGCGCCAGCAGCGGGGGGACAGGGGACACCGGGGAGCTGTTTTTT. Protein sequence: CASSGGTGDTGELFF.

The chain has TRBV13 and TRBJ2-2; 7 bases line up with TRBD1. The junction had 5 bases not matched to a gene; V was cut back by 6 bases and J by 1 base. This CDR3 comprises 15 residues. Per the germline V gene, CDR1 is PRHDT and CDR2 is FYEKMQ (reference sequence). CDR3 residues: CASRPGTENTGELFF. As DNA, the CDR3 is TGTGCCAGCAGGCCCGGGACAGAGAACACCGGGGAGCTGTTTTTT.

The rearrangement uses TRBV5-1 and TRBJ2-7; D gene uncertain. V lost 0 bases and J lost 3, with 7 bases in between. The CDR3 length is 13 residues. CDR1 and CDR2 from the germline V gene are SGHRS and YFSETQ. The CDR3 is CASSLAPFYEQYF. CDR3 in DNA: TGCGCCAGCAGCTTGGCCCCCTTCTACGAGCAGTACTTC. The full variable domain, rest sourced from reference TRBV5-1 and TRBJ2-7, is KAGVTQTPRYLIKTRGQQVTLSCSPISGHRSVSWYQQTPGQGLQFLFEYFSETQRNKGNFPGRFSGRQFSNSRSEMNVSTLELGDSALYLCASSLAPFYEQYFGPGTRLTVT.

The chain carries TRBV20-1 and TRBJ1-1, with D possibly being TRBD1 (5 bases). V lost 3 bases and J 4 bases, leaving 9 bases between the germline ends. Germline V CDR1 and CDR2: DFQATT, SNEGSKA (reference sequence). The CDR3 length is 12 residues. The CDR3 loop reads CSASGQGTEAFF. The CDR3 region has the DNA TGCAGTGCTAGTGGTCAGGGCACTGAAGCTTTCTTT.

The CDR3 DNA sequence: TGTGCCAGCAGAGGGGCCGGCGAGCAGTACTTC. Protein: CASRGAGEQYF. V gene TRBV28 combines with J gene TRBJ2-7, with D possibly matching TRBD1 (5 bases). The germline CDR1 and CDR2 sequences are MDHEN and SYDVKM. The CDR3 has 11 amino acids. Trimming shortened V by 6 bases and J by 6 bases, and 9 bases separated the two germline ends.

This clone was counted a single time. The chain carries TRBV4-3 and TRBJ2-7; possible D gene TRBD2, 6 bases. Trimming left V 1 base short and J 1 base short, with 14 bases between. Germline CDR1 and CDR2: LGHNA and YSLEER. There are 16 residues in the CDR3. The CDR3 protein is CASSQGAAGRSYEQYF. CDR3 nucleotides: TGCGCCAGCAGCCAAGGCGCGGCAGGGAGGTCCTACGAGCAGTACTTC.

The chain couples TRBV2 to TRBJ2-5; 9 nucleotides match TRBD2. CDR3 length equals 14 residues. After removal of 6 bases from V and 1 base from J, the junction contained 3 bases not matched to a gene. Germline-derived CDR1 and CDR2 are SNHLY and FYNNEI. Here the CDR3 reads CASRPSGAQETQYF. CDR3 sequence (DNA): TGTGCCAGCAGGCCTAGCGGGGCCCAAGAGACCCAGTACTTC.

The chain joins TRBV4-2 to TRBJ2-1, with no clear D. V gave up 0 bases and J gave up 4 bases, with 16 bases separating them. The CDR3 consists of 17 residues. Looked up from germline, CDR1 is LGHNA and CDR2 is YNFKEQ. In DNA form, the CDR3 reads TGTGCCAGCAGCCAAGATAGGATCGATACAGCTTACAATGAGCAGTTCTTC. Protein: CASSQDRIDTAYNEQFF.

V and J are TRBV5-1 and TRBJ2-1; TRBD1 matches 8 bases. Looked up from germline, CDR1 is SGHRS and CDR2 is YFSETQ. Germline trimming cut 2 bases from V and 1 base from J; bases unmatched to any gene: 5. The CDR3 runs to 16 residues. CDR3 sequence: CASSFGDRGSYNEQFF. CDR3 bases: TGCGCCAGCAGCTTTGGCGACAGGGGATCCTACAATGAGCAGTTCTTC.

V and J are TRBV5-1 and TRBJ1-3; D might be TRBD1 (5 bases). Germline CDR1 is SGHRS and CDR2 is YFSETQ. V was clipped by 0 bases and J by 2 bases, with 9 bases between them. This CDR3 spans 15 amino acids. The CDR3, as DNA: TGCGCCAGCAGCTTGGGGCAGGGTGCTGGAAACACCATATATTTT. It specifies CASSLGQGAGNTIYF.

The J gene is TRBJ1-2, the V gene TRBV2; D is possibly TRBD1 (5 bases). This CDR3 has 13 amino acids. Germline CDR1 SNHLY, CDR2 FYNNEI. The V end lost 0 bases, the J end lost 6 bases, and 8 bases lay between the germline ends. CDR3 in amino acids: CASSEAGGDGYTF. CDR3 coding DNA: TGTGCCAGCAGTGAAGCTGGAGGGGATGGCTACACCTTC.

This chain's CDR3 is CASSKNRSIRETEAFF. DNA of the CDR3: TGTGCCAGCAGCAAAAATAGGTCAATACGGGAAACTGAAGCTTTCTTT. This sequence joins TRBV21-1 and TRBJ1-1. TRBV21-1 is annotated as a pseudogene. There are 16 residues in the CDR3.

CDR3 nucleotide sequence: TGTGCCACCCTGGGGCCAGCGGGGGCCGGGGGTGAGACCCAGTACTTC. Protein product: CATLGPAGAGGETQYF. The rearrangement joins TRBV7-7 to TRBJ2-5, with TRBD2 matching 8 bases. Losses at the gene ends were 10 bases for V and 5 bases for J; bases not matched to a gene: 18. Germline lookup yields CDR1 SSHAT and CDR2 FNYEAQ (reference sequence). The CDR3 covers 16 residues.

This sequence joins TRBV19 and TRBJ1-3, with D possibly TRBD1 on 6 matching bases. The CDR3 has 15 residues. Germline CDR1 and CDR2: LNHDA and SQIVND (reference sequence). V dropped 3 bases and J dropped 1 base, with 10 bases sitting between them. The CDR3: CASSILGASGNTIYF. CDR3 DNA sequence: TGTGCCAGTAGTATCTTGGGGGCATCTGGAAACACCATATATTTT.

Relative to its sample, this clone is medium-sized. V and J are TRBV7-2 and TRBJ2-1; 7 nucleotides match TRBD2. Unmatched junction bases numbered 8, after V lost 5 bases and J lost 4 bases. The CDR3 consists of 15 residues. Germline lookup yields CDR1 SGHTA and CDR2 FQGNSA. CDR3 DNA sequence: TGTGCCAGCAGCCCTGCCAGCGGGGCTTACAATGAGCAGTTCTTC. Protein sequence: CASSPASGAYNEQFF.

The gene calls are TRBV6-6 and TRBJ1-5; no clear D gene. V was shortened by 4 bases and J by 0 bases, with 10 bases between the two germline ends. Germline V gene lookup returns CDR1 MNHNY and CDR2 SVGAGI (reference sequence). This CDR3 region has 15 residues. The CDR3 sequence is CASSSLQYSNQPQHF. CDR3 nucleotide sequence: TGTGCCAGCAGTTCCCTTCAGTATAGCAATCAGCCCCAGCATTTT.

V usage is TRBV3-1 (or the pseudogene TRBV3-2) and J usage is TRBJ1-6, with 8 positions matching TRBD1. CDR1 is LGHDT and CDR2 is YNNKEL in the germline V gene (reference sequence). After removal of 4 bases from V and 0 bases from J, the junction contained 8 bases not matched to a gene. This CDR3 region has 18 residues. The CDR3 DNA follows: TGTGCCAGCAGCCTATCATGGACAGGGAGCTCCTATAATTCACCCCTCCACTTT. It yields the protein CASSLSWTGSSYNSPLHF.

The chain joins TRBV19 to TRBJ1-2, with D hard to call. V gave up 3 bases and J gave up 2 bases, with 10 bases separating them. The CDR3 runs to 14 residues. Germline V CDR1 and CDR2: LNHDA, SQIVND (reference sequence). The CDR3 bases are TGTGCCAGTAGTATCAGTACATTCAACTATGGCTACACCTTC. It translates to CASSISTFNYGYTF.

The chain joins TRBV5-1 to TRBJ2-1, with TRBD1 identical over 11 bases. There are 15 residues in the CDR3. After removal of 3 bases from V and 6 bases from J, the junction contained 5 bases not matched to a gene. The germline gives CDR1 SGHRS, CDR2 YFSETQ. The CDR3 is CASSWGGTGGNEQFF. CDR3 sequence (DNA): TGCGCCAGCAGCTGGGGAGGGACAGGGGGCAATGAGCAGTTCTTC.

The gene calls are TRBV6-2 or TRBV6-3 and TRBJ2-2; 14 positions agree with TRBD2. Trimming took 1 base from V and 2 from J; bases not matched to a gene: 6. The CDR3 is 19 residues long. CDR1 is MNHEY, CDR2 SVGEGT, per germline. The DNA for the CDR3 is TGTGCCAGCAGTTACTGGACTAGCGGGGGGCTGGTAAACACCGGGGAGCTGTTTTTT. It is translated as CASSYWTSGGLVNTGELFF.